Listed below are T cell receptor beta chains from one sample, sequenced in a study of blood T cells in healthy people across ages. Each CDR3 protein gets one entry after TCRdb re-called the 5' RACE reads with MiXCR. The table shows over 600,000 distinct CDR3 sequences, with around a fifth occurring only once. The sample taken for sequencing was blood. The receptors originated from a man aged 70 or older in good health. The CDR3 runs from the conserved cysteine through the conserved F or W. Each record gives: D gene, clone size, CDR3 length, J gene, V gene, CDR3 DNA, CDR3 protein. D genes are given only for firm matches. Only part of the rows carry a size: once, few, many, or a class if the clone is expanded.

>NA|NA|17|TRBJ2-1|TRBV3-1
TGTGCCAGCAGCCAAAATTCGGGGACCAAGAGATACAATGAGCAGTTCTTC
CASSQNSGTKRYNEQFF
>TRBD1|few|12|TRBJ2-7|TRBV6-1
TGTGCCGGCCGGGACAGTGGCTACGAGCAGTACTTC
CAGRDSGYEQYF
>NA|few|13|TRBJ2-3|TRBV24-1
TGTGCCACCAGTGAACAGTGGACAGATACGCAGTATTTT
CATSEQWTDTQYF
>NA|NA|13|TRBJ2-2|TRBV20-1
TGCAGTGCTAGCGCGCTTATCACCGGGGAGCTGTTTTTT
CSASALITGELFF
>TRBD1|NA|16|TRBJ2-7|TRBV5-5
TGTGCCAGCAGCGGAGCCACAGGGGGAGGAACCTACGAGCAGTACTTC
CASSGATGGGTYEQYF
>NA|few|13|TRBJ1-2|TRBV7-2
TGTGCCAGCAGCTTACGACAGAGAGAAGGCTACACCTTC
CASSLRQREGYTF
>NA|NA|12|TRBJ2-5|TRBV2
TGTGCCAGCACCAGGGCCCAAGAGGCCCAGTACTTC
CASTRAQEAQYF
>NA|many|15|TRBJ1-6|TRBV20-1
TGCAGTGCCCCAACCGGGGGTGAGAATAATTCACCCCTCCACTTT
CSAPTGGENNSPLHF
>NA|many|12|TRBJ1-2|TRBV3-1
TGTGCCAGCAGCCGAGACAGCTATGGCTACACCTTC
CASSRDSYGYTF
>NA|NA|15|TRBJ2-3|TRBV7-2
TGTGCCAGCAGCTTAGGGGGGCTGAACACAGATACGCAGTATTTT
CASSLGGLNTDTQYF
>TRBD2|NA|15|TRBJ2-3|TRBV6-2/TRBV6-3
TGTGCCAGCAGCCTCGGGACTAGCTTAGCAGATACGCAGTATTTT
CASSLGTSLADTQYF